These 2 T cell receptor beta chains were sequenced from one sample in a study of blood T cell repertoires in COVID-19. Here immunoSEQ multiplex PCR was the method, and the copy in TCRdb shows in-frame clones only, minus some. The table has 140,000 to 150,000 clones, just over 85% seen once. Source material: PBMCs or T cells enriched from blood (not recorded which). Source of these receptors: a man aged 45-60 years who had recovered from COVID-19.

The rearrangement joins TRBV14 to TRBJ1-4; D may be TRBD1 (5 bases). The length of the CDR3 is 14 residues. Germline assignment: CDR1 SGHDN and CDR2 FVKESK. V lost 0 bases and J 7 bases, leaving 9 bases between the germline ends. The CDR3 loop reads CASSQDYQGEKLFF. CDR3 nucleotide sequence: TGTGCCAGCAGCCAAGATTACCAGGGTGAAAAACTGTTTTTT.

The chain carries TRBV18 and TRBJ2-3; possibly TRBD2 for D (5 bases). From germline, CDR1 is KGHSH and CDR2 LQKENI. The CDR3 contains 16 residues. V was pared by 0 bases and J by 2 bases, with 12 bases between. The CDR3 loop is CASSPPPGSYTDTQYF. The CDR3 region has the DNA TGTGCCAGCTCACCACCGCCGGGATCGTACACAGATACGCAGTATTTT.